These T cell receptor beta chains were read from a single sample in a study of T cells in Graves' hyperthyroidism and ophthalmopathy. TCRdb itself ran the multiplex PCR reads through MiXCR, one entry per CDR3 protein. Found here are about 360,000 distinct CDR3 sequences, about 19% of them singletons; the top ten hold 3% to 4%. What was sequenced was blood. Receptors were obtained from a woman younger than 30 with Graves' hyperthyroidism. Each CDR3 is given with its conserved first and last residue. A D gene is named only where the DNA matches it firmly. Expanded clones are given a class, and other clones once, few, many or no size at all.

D gene,clone size,V gene,J gene,CDR3 protein,CDR3 DNA
.,many,TRBV7-9,TRBJ2-7,CASSLMGTYEQYF,TGTGCCAGCAGCTTAATGGGGACCTACGAGCAGTACTTC
.,few,TRBV11-1,TRBJ2-2,CASSRPGTLVTGELFF,TGTGCCAGCAGCCGTCCCGGGACTTTGGTCACCGGGGAGCTGTTTTTT
.,.,TRBV2,TRBJ2-2,CASSDREGTGELFF,TGTGCCAGCAGTGACAGGGAAGGGACCGGGGAGCTGTTTTTT
.,many,TRBV5-5,TRBJ2-7,CASSSGAGDEQYF,TGTGCCAGCAGCTCCGGGGCCGGGGACGAGCAGTACTTC
TRBD1,many,TRBV28,TRBJ2-4,CASSPSTGPGGKNIQYF,TGTGCCAGCAGTCCGTCGACAGGCCCAGGGGGCAAAAACATTCAGTACTTC
TRBD2,many,TRBV7-8,TRBJ2-2,CASSWRGANTGELFF,TGTGCCAGCAGCTGGCGGGGGGCGAACACCGGGGAGCTGTTTTTT
.,many,TRBV10-3,TRBJ1-2,CAVSQVSNYGYTF,TGTGCCGTGAGCCAGGTGAGCAACTATGGCTACACCTTC
TRBD2,many,TRBV7-9,TRBJ2-5,CASSPRLISGGDQETQYF,TGTGCCAGCAGCCCGCGACTAATTAGCGGGGGGGACCAAGAGACCCAGTACTTC
.,.,TRBV15,TRBJ1-1,CATSTEERTEAFF,TGTGCCACCAGCACTGAGGAGCGCACTGAAGCTTTCTTT
.,many,TRBV6-1,TRBJ1-6,CASNLEGKNSPLHF,TGTGCCAGCAACCTGGAGGGTAAGAATTCACCCCTCCACTTT
.,few,TRBV18,TRBJ1-5,CASSPESRGARNQPQHF,TGTGCCAGCTCACCGGAATCCAGGGGCGCCCGCAATCAGCCCCAGCATTTT
TRBD1,many,TRBV4-2,TRBJ2-7,CASSQDVSGRGLNEQYF,TGTGCCAGCAGCCAAGATGTTTCAGGCAGGGGGCTCAACGAGCAGTACTTC
.,.,TRBV7-9,TRBJ2-7,CASSFQFSYEQYF,TGTGCCAGCAGCTTCCAGTTCTCCTACGAGCAGTACTTC
.,many,TRBV28,TRBJ2-2,CASSLWGTNTGELFF,TGTGCCAGCAGTTTGTGGGGGACCAACACCGGGGAGCTGTTTTTT
.,many,TRBV6-7,TRBJ1-5,CASRIPRGNQPQHF,TGTGCCAGCAGAATCCCAAGGGGCAATCAGCCCCAGCATTTT
.,.,TRBV29-1,TRBJ1-2,CSARRGAYGYTF,TGCAGCGCCCGGCGGGGGGCCTATGGCTACACCTTC
TRBD1,many,TRBV4-1,TRBJ2-7,CASSQAGTGGEQYF,TGCGCCAGCAGCCAAGCCGGGACAGGAGGCGAGCAGTACTTC
.,many,TRBV29-1,TRBJ1-2,CSVGAGTYGYTF,TGCAGCGTTGGGGCAGGGACCTATGGCTACACCTTC
TRBD1,many,TRBV20-1,TRBJ2-7,CSARLPGQGPLEQYF,TGCAGTGCTAGGCTCCCCGGACAGGGTCCCCTCGAGCAGTACTTC
.,.,TRBV19,TRBJ1-2,CASSIYPGRKSGYTF,TGTGCCAGTAGTATATACCCGGGGCGCAAGTCGGGCTACACCTTC
TRBD1,many,TRBV29-1,TRBJ1-3,CSVRQGGHGNTIYF,TGCAGCGTGAGACAGGGAGGCCATGGAAACACCATATATTTT
.,many,TRBV27,TRBJ1-1,CASTNRDTGTEAFF,TGTGCCAGCACGAACCGGGACACAGGCACTGAAGCTTTCTTT
.,many,TRBV2,TRBJ2-6,CASRKNSGANVLTF,TGTGCCAGCAGGAAAAACTCTGGGGCCAACGTCCTGACTTTC
.,.,TRBV6-5,TRBJ2-7,CASSYSFPPATYEQYF,TGTGCCAGCAGTTACTCGTTTCCCCCAGCTACCTACGAGCAGTACTTC
.,many,TRBV7-8,TRBJ1-1,CASSLVGEAFF,TGTGCCAGCAGCTTAGTCGGTGAAGCTTTCTTT
TRBD2,many,TRBV24-1,TRBJ2-5,CATSDLSVRGGYQETQYF,TGTGCCACCAGTGATCTGTCTGTTCGGGGGGGGTACCAAGAGACCCAGTACTTC
.,many,TRBV28,TRBJ1-5,CASVRFLQPQHF,TGTGCCAGCGTCAGGTTTCTTCAGCCCCAGCATTTT
.,many,TRBV7-3,TRBJ1-1,CASSPGSWDTEAFF,TGTGCCAGCAGCCCCGGGTCGTGGGACACTGAAGCTTTCTTT
TRBD2,many,TRBV20-1,TRBJ2-5,CSANGLAGDEETQYF,TGCAGTGCAAATGGACTAGCGGGGGATGAGGAGACCCAGTACTTC
.,many,TRBV12-3/TRBV12-4,TRBJ1-1,CASSPDTNTEAFF,TGTGCCAGCAGCCCGGACACGAACACTGAAGCTTTCTTT